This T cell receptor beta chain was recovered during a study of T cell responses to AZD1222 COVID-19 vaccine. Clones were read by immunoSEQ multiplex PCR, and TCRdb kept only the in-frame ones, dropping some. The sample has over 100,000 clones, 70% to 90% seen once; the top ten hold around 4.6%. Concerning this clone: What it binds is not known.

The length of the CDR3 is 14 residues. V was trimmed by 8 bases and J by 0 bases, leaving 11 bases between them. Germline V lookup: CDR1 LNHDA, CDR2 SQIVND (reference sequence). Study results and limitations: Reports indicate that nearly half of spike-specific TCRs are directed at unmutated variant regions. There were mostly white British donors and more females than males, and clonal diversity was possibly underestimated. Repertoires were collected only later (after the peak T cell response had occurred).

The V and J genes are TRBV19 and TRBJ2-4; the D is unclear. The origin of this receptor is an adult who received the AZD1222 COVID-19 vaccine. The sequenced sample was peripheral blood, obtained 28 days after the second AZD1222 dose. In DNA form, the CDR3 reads TGTGCCAGTCGGTCCGTTATAGCCAAAAACATTCAGTACTTC. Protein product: CASRSVIAKNIQYF.